The 6 T cell receptor beta chains presented below share a single source sample, sequenced in a study of blood T cell repertoires in COVID-19. Measured with immunoSEQ multiplex PCR; TCRdb has only the in-frame clones, and not every one. The sample has about 54,000 clones, around 78% seen once. The sequencing input was peripheral blood. The receptors were sampled from a human donor in a cohort sampled during active COVID-19.

This clone was seen just once. Here the CDR3 DNA reads TGTGCCAGCAGCCAAGACAGGACAGGGGGCACAGATACGCAGTATTTT. Its translation is CASSQDRTGGTDTQYF. The chain joins TRBV4-2 to TRBJ2-3; 9 bases are a match to TRBD1. The V gene end was trimmed by 0 bases and the J gene end by 1 base; junction bases not matched to a gene: 2. Per germline, CDR1 LGHNA and CDR2 YNFKEQ. This CDR3 spans 16 amino acids.

CDR3: CATSPGMGSYNEQFF. CDR3 DNA sequence: TGTGCTACGTCTCCGGGTATGGGCTCCTACAATGAGCAGTTCTTC. This chain joins TRBV19 and TRBJ2-1; D gene uncertain. In germline, CDR1 is LNHDA, CDR2 SQIVND (reference sequence). This CDR3 comprises 15 residues.

The J gene is TRBJ1-1, the V gene TRBV28; possible D gene TRBD1, 5 bases. The V end lost 7 bases, the J end lost 0 bases, and 15 bases lay between the germline ends. The germline V gene has CDR1 MDHEN and CDR2 SYDVKM. The CDR3 runs to 15 residues. CDR3 in DNA: TGTGCCAGCACCGAACAGGTGAGGATGAACACTGAAGCTTTCTTT. Translating gives CASTEQVRMNTEAFF.

This clone was found a few times. The V and J genes are TRBV28 and TRBJ1-1; no clear D gene. The CDR3 has 12 residues. Germline V CDR1 and CDR2: MDHEN, SYDVKM. Trimming removed 5 bases at V and 3 bases at J, with 7 bases between. DNA for the CDR3: TGTGCCAGCAGTGTCCTCCACACTGAAGCTTTCTTT. Residues: CASSVLHTEAFF.

This chain links TRBV21-1 with TRBJ2-5; whether TRBD1, the table's D call, matches the DNA was not checked. TRBV21-1 is a pseudogene locus. The length of the CDR3 is 18 residues. CDR3 DNA: TGTGCCAGCAGCAAAGGGTCCGGGACAGTCGGAGGGAAGGAGACCCAGTACTTC. Translating it yields CASSKGSGTVGGKETQYF.

The rearrangement uses TRBV19 and TRBJ2-7; 12 bases fit TRBD1. The junction had 9 bases not matched to a gene; V was cut back by 9 bases and J by 3 bases. This CDR3 comprises 15 residues. Germline assignment: CDR1 LNHDA and CDR2 SQIVND (reference sequence). CDR3 bases: TGTGCCAGCGGATTCCGGGACAGGGGGCACTACGAGCAGTACTTC. As protein: CASGFRDRGHYEQYF.